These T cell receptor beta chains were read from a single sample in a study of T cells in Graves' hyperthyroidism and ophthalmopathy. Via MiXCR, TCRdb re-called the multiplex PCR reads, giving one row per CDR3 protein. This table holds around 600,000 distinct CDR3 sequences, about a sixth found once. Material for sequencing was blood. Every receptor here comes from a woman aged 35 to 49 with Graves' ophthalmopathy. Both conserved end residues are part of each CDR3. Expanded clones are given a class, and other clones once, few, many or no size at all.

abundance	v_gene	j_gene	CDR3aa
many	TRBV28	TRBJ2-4	CASSSPTLKGIQYF
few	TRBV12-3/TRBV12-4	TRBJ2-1	CASSFSTSGGAVEQFF
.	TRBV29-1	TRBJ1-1	CSVVGRKQGQNTEAFF
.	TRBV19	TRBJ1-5	CASSMRDSNQPQHF
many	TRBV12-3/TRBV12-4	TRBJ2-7	CASSFRASGSYEQYF
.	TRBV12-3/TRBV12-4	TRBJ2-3	CASSLWQRGGDTQYF
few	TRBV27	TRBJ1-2	CASSPTRQGGGYTF
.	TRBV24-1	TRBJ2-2	CATGQGNTGELFF
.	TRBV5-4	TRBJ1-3	CASSLEVTDTIYF
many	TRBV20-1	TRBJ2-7	CSARRGGGQGAHEQYF
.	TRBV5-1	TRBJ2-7	CASSARTSALSYEQYF
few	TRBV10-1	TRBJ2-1	CASSEKGFPWNEQFF
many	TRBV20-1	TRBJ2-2	CSARDPVVAGELFF
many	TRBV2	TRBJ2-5	CASSEGLPPETQYF
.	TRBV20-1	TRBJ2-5	CSYIAGDQETQYF
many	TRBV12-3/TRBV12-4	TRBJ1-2	CASSPSDRDGYTF
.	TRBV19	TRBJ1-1	CASRRDRGEWMNTEAFF
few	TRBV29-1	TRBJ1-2	CSVASLVGDYGYTF
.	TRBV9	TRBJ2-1	CASSVGTGSSFEQFF
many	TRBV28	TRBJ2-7	CASNSGTSYEQYF
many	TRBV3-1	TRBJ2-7	CASSQQGADYEQYF
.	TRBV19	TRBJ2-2	CASSTRQNTGELFF
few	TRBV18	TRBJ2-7	CASSPQTGTSENEQYF
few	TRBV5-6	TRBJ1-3	CASGYRTEGNTIYF
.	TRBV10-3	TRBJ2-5	CAISTTSGRSGLPQETQYF
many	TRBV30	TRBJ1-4	CAWSVQGNHEKLFF
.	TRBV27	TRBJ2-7	CASSSRGRAYEQYF
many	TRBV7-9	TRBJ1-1	CASSLDFGAGAFF
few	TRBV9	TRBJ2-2	CASSVTSGMDGELFF
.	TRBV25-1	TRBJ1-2	CASSSPGTGTIGYTF
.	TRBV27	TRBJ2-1	CASSFFAGTYNEQFF
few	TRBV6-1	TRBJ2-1	CASNPGQTYNEQFF
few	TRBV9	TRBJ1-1	CASSLLGASDTEAFF
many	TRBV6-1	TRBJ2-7	CASWDRGYEQYF
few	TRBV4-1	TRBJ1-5	CASSQGFVQSNQPQHF
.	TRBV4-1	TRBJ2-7	CASSRPGQSNEQYF
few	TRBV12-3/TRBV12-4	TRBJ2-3	CASSWGTESTDTQYF
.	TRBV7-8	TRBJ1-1	CASSLGTAEIEAFF
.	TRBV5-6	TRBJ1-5	CASSSGGTGGFIYSNQPQHF
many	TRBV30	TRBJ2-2	CAWRARVFNTGELFF